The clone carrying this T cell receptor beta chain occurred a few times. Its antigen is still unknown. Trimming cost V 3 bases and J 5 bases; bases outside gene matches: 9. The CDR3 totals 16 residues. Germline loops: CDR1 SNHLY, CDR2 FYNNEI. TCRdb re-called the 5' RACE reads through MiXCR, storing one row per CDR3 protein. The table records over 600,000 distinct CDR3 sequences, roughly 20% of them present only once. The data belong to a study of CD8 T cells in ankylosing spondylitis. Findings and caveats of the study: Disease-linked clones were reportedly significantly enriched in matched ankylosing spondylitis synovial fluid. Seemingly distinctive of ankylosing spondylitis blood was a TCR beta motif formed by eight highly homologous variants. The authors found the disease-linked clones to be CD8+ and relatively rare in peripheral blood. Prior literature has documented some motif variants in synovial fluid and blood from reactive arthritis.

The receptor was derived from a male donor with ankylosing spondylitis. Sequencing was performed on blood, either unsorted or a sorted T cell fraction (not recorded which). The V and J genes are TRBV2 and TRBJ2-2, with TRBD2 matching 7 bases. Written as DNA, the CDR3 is TGTGCCAGCAGTGAGGGGGGGGGACTTTCGACCGGGGAGCTGTTTTTT. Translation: CASSEGGGLSTGELFF.